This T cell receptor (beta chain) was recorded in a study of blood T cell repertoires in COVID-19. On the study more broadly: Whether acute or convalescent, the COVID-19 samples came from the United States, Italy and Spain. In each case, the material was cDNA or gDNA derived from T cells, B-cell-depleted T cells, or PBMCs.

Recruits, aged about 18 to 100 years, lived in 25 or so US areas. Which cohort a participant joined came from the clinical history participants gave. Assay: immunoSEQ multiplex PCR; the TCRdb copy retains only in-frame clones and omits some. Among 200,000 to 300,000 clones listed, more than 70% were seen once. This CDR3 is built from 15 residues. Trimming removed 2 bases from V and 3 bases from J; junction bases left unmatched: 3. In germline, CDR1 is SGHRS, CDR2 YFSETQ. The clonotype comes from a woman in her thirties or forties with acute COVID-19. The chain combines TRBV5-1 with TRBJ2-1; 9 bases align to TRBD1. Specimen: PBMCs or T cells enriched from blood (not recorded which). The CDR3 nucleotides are TGCGCCAGCAGCTTCCGGGACAGGGACTACAATGAGCAGTTCTTC. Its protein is CASSFRDRDYNEQFF. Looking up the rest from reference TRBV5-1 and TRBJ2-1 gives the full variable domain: KAGVTQTPRYLIKTRGQQVTLSCSPISGHRSVSWYQQTPGQGLQFLFEYFSETQRNKGNFPGRFSGRQFSNSRSEMNVSTLELGDSALYLCASSFRDRDYNEQFFGPGTRLTVL.